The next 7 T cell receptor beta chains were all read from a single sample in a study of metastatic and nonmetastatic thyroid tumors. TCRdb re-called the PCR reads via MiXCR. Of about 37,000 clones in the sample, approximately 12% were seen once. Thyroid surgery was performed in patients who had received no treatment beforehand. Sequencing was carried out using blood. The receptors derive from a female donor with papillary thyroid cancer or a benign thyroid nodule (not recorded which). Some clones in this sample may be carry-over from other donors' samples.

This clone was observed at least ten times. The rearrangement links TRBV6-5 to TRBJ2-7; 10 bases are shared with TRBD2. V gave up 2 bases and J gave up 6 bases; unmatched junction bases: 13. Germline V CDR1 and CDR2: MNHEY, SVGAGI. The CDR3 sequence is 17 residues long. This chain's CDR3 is CASSYASPGRLAGEQYF. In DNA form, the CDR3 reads TGTGCCAGCAGTTACGCCTCCCCAGGTAGACTAGCGGGCGAGCAGTACTTC.

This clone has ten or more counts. The CDR3 region has the DNA TGTGCCAGCAGCGAACAGGGACAGGCGCAAGTTCAAGAGACCCAGTACTTC. Residues: CASSEQGQAQVQETQYF. V is TRBV6-1 and J is TRBJ2-5; 8 positions match TRBD1. Germline CDR1 is MNHNS and CDR2 is SASEGT. The V segment lost 6 bases and the J segment 2 bases; nucleotides outside the gene matches: 14. The CDR3 totals 17 residues.

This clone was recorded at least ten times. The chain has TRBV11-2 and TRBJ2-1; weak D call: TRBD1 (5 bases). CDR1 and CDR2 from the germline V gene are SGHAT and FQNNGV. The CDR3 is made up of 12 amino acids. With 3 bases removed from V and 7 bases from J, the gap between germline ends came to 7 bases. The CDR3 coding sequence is TGTGCCAGCAGCTTGGGGCTTAATGAGCAGTTCTTC. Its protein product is CASSLGLNEQFF.

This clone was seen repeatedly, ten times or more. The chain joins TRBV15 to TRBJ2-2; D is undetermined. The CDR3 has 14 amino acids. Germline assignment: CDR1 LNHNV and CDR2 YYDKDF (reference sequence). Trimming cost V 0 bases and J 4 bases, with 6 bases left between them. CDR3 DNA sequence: TGTGCCACCAGCAGAGATGGGTTCACCGGGGAGCTGTTTTTT. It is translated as CATSRDGFTGELFF.

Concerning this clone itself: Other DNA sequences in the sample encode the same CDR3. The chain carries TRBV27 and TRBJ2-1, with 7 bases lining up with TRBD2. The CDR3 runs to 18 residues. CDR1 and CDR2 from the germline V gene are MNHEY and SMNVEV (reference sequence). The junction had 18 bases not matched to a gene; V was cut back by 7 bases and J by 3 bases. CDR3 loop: CASTRGGGSIFDYNEQFF. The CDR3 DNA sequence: TGTGCCAGCACGCGAGGAGGCGGGAGCATCTTTGACTACAATGAGCAGTTCTTC.

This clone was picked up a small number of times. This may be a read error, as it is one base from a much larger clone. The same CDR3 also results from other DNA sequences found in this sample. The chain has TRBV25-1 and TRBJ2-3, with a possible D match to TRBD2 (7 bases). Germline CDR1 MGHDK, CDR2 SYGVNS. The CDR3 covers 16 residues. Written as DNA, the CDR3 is TGTGCCAGCAGTGAGGGGGGGCCTAGCAGCACGGATACGCAGTATTTT. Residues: CASSEGGPSSTDTQYF.

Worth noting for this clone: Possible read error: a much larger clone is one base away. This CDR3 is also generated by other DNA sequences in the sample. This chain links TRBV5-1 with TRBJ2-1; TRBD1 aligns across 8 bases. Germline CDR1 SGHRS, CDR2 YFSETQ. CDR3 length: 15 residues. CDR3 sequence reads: CASTPQGASHNEQFF. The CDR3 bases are TGTGCCAGCACCCCTCAGGGGGCTAGCCACAATGAGCAGTTCTTC.